The 26 T cell receptor beta chains presented below share a single source sample, sequenced in a study of CXCR3-negative and CXCR3-positive naive CD8 T cells. Study-level findings and limits: TRB CDR3s of CXCR3-positive naive cells were more hydrophobic than those of CXCR3-negative naive cells.

TRB cDNA libraries were made by UMI-labeled 5' RACE. TCRdb re-called the 5' RACE reads; every CDR3 protein appears as one record, without DNA. The sample features roughly 55,000 distinct CDR3 sequences, with around 0.6% in its top ten. Which antigens these TCRs recognize remains unknown. What was sequenced was naive CXCR3+ CD8+ T cells from blood. Subset indicated: CD45RO-CCR7+CD27+CD95- naive CD8+ T cells expressing CXCR3 (TNR3+). All receptors derive from a human donor in good health. Some clones in this sample may be carry-over from other donors' samples.

The chain is built from TRBV12-3 or TRBV12-4 and TRBJ1-2. The length of the CDR3 is 15 residues. CDR3: CASSFGDLLYYGYTF.

The chain uses TRBV14 and TRBJ2-2; the D call of TRBD1 rests on TCRdb alone, since no DNA is present to check it. CDR1 is SGHDN, CDR2 FVKESK, per germline. The CDR3 loop spans 13 amino acids. The CDR3 protein is CASSPYPGGELFF.

This rearrangement joins TRBV6-6 to TRBJ2-1; checking the TCRdb D call of TRBD1 is not possible without DNA. The V gene's germline CDR1 is MNHNY and CDR2 SVGAGI (reference sequence). The CDR3 loop spans 17 amino acids. Here the CDR3 reads CASSYSMVQGSHNEQFF.

V is TRBV7-2 and J is TRBJ2-7. Germline V CDR1 and CDR2: SGHTA, FQGNSA. CDR3 length equals 11 residues. The CDR3: CASSQYYEQYF. The variable domain in full, with the rest retrieved from reference TRBV7-2 and TRBJ2-7, is GAGVSQSPSNKVTEKGKDVELRCDPISGHTALYWYRQSLGQGLEFLIYFQGNSAPDKSGLPSDRFSAERTGGSVSTLTIQRTQQEDSAVYLCASSQYYEQYFGPGTRLTVT.

V and J are TRBV29-1 and TRBJ2-7; TCRdb calls TRBD1, which cannot be checked without DNA. The germline gives CDR1 SQVTM, CDR2 ANQGSEA. CDR3 size: 15 residues. CDR3 sequence: CSVEVRDRPTYEQYF.

The chain uses TRBV3-1 and TRBJ2-7. The CDR3 covers 16 residues. The V gene's germline CDR1 is LGHDT and CDR2 YNNKEL (reference sequence). Here the CDR3 reads CASSQVIRGLVNEQYF.

The V gene is TRBV4-3, the J gene TRBJ2-7. The CDR3 is 14 amino acids. The V gene's germline CDR1 is LGHNA and CDR2 YSLEER. The CDR3 loop reads CASSQDRSTYEQYF.

The CDR3 spells CASSLSARGDTQYF. The J gene is TRBJ2-3, the V gene TRBV7-3; TCRdb's D gene call, TRBD1, goes unchecked for lack of DNA. The CDR3 loop spans 14 amino acids. Germline CDR1 reads SGHTA; CDR2 reads FQGTGA.

The chain recombines TRBV14 with TRBJ2-7; TCRdb proposes TRBD1, but this gene call is untestable without DNA. The germline V gene encodes CDR1 SGHDN and CDR2 FVKESK. CDR3 length equals 14 residues. The CDR3 sequence is CASSQVDRVWEQYF.

This chain connects TRBV12-3 or TRBV12-4 to TRBJ1-3; no DNA is available, so the TRBD1 call from TCRdb remains unchecked. There are 18 residues in the CDR3. The CDR3 sequence is CASSLYAPGRLSGNTIYF.

The gene calls are TRBV11-3 and TRBJ2-5. This CDR3 is 13 amino acids long. Germline V CDR1 and CDR2: SGHNT, YENEEA. CDR3: CASSLGVGETQYF.

The chain links TRBV20-1 to TRBJ2-6. The length of the CDR3 is 15 residues. Germline V lookup: CDR1 DFQATT, CDR2 SNEGSKA (reference sequence). The CDR3 loop is CSARDFKSGANVLTF.

The gene calls are TRBV12-3 or TRBV12-4 and TRBJ2-1; TCRdb selects TRBD1, and the lack of DNA leaves this call unchecked. The CDR3 contains 12 residues. Here the CDR3 reads CASRPQGNEQFF.

The chain recombines TRBV7-2 with TRBJ2-5; TCRdb proposes TRBD1, but this gene call is untestable without DNA. The CDR3 has 17 residues. Germline CDR1 and CDR2: SGHTA and FQGNSA. The CDR3 spells CASSLSVDRGPSVTQYF.

The chain is built from TRBV29-1 and TRBJ2-7; TCRdb returns TRBD1, unconfirmable since there is no DNA. This CDR3 is built from 13 residues. Per the germline V gene, CDR1 is SQVTM and CDR2 is ANQGSEA. The CDR3 here is CSVWGGVSYEQYF.

The chain carries TRBV12-3 or TRBV12-4 and TRBJ1-2; lacking DNA, the TRBD1 call made by TCRdb goes unchecked. CDR3 length: 14 amino acids. The CDR3: CASSLVQGSYGYTF.

The V gene is TRBV6-6, the J gene TRBJ1-5. Germline CDR1 is MNHNY and CDR2 is SVGAGI (reference sequence). The CDR3 runs 16 residues. Here the CDR3 reads CASSYVWSEPNQPQHF.

The chain carries TRBV9 and TRBJ1-1. The CDR3 is 14 residues long. Germline-derived CDR1 and CDR2 are SGDLS and YYNGEE. The CDR3 is CASSVEGMNTEAFF.

CDR3 residues: CASSFMTQPSFLNYGYTF. This chain connects TRBV6-5 to TRBJ1-2. The CDR3 sequence is 18 residues long. The germline V gene encodes CDR1 MNHEY and CDR2 SVGAGI.

The chain combines TRBV4-3 with TRBJ2-7; TCRdb's D call of TRBD2 is untestable without DNA. Germline-derived CDR1 and CDR2 are LGHNA and YSLEER. This CDR3 has 18 residues. CDR3 sequence reads: CASSQDEELGEGAYEQYF.

The genes are TRBV3-1 and TRBJ2-7; TCRdb names TRBD2, which stays unverified in the absence of DNA. This CDR3 region has 16 residues. The germline V gene has CDR1 LGHDT and CDR2 YNNKEL (reference sequence). CDR3 amino acids: CASSQDIGTTSYEQYF.

The CDR3 sequence is CAAAIGGTETQYF. This sequence joins TRBV6-5 and TRBJ2-5; TCRdb proposes TRBD1, but this gene call is untestable without DNA. Germline loops: CDR1 MNHEY, CDR2 SVGAGI. The CDR3 consists of 13 residues.

The rearrangement joins TRBV5-1 to TRBJ2-7; TCRdb outputs TRBD1, but without DNA this stays unchecked. This CDR3 has 12 residues. Germline V gene sequence: CDR1 SGHRS, CDR2 YFSETQ. CDR3 residues: CASSSSGYEQYF.

CDR3 amino acids: CSAFGTFQIVEKLFF. V is TRBV20-1 and J is TRBJ1-4; TCRdb proposes TRBD1, but this gene call is untestable without DNA. The CDR3 spans 15 residues. Germline CDR1 reads DFQATT; CDR2 reads SNEGSKA (reference sequence).

This chain uses TRBV12-3 or TRBV12-4 with TRBJ2-7. The CDR3 contains 12 residues. The CDR3 loop is CASNQDSYEQYF.

V and J are TRBV4-3 and TRBJ2-1; TCRdb's D gene call, TRBD2, goes unchecked for lack of DNA. Per the germline V gene, CDR1 is LGHNA and CDR2 is YSLEER. This CDR3 contains 15 residues. This chain's CDR3 is CASSQDSGGPNEQFF.